This note documents a single T cell receptor (beta chain) sequence. Assay: immunoSEQ multiplex PCR; the TCRdb copy retains only in-frame clones and omits some. This table has 350,000 to 450,000 clones, 75% to 95% appearing once. Germline CDR1 reads GTSNPN; CDR2 reads SVGIG (reference sequence). V was pared by 6 bases and J by 7 bases, with 9 bases between. There are 10 residues in the CDR3. This sample was taken from a study of control samples from healthy donors and cancer patients. The origin of this receptor is a man in his forties with head and neck cancer. This chain links TRBV30 with TRBJ1-2; D is uncertain. The specimen sequenced was PBMCs. The DNA of the CDR3 is TGTGCCTGTCCAGACCTTGGCTACACCTTC. Translating gives CACPDLGYTF.